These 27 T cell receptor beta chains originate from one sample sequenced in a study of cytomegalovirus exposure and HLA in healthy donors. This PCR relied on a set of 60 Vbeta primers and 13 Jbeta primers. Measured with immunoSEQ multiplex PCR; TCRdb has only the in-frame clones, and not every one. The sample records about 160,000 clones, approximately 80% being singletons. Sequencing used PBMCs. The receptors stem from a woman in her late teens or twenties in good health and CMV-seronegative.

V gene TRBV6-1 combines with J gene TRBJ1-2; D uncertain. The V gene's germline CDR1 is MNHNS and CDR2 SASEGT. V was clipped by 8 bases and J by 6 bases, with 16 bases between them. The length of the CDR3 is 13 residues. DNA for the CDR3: TGTGCCAGCGGAACAGAGCTTTTGGATGGCTACACCTTC. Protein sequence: CASGTELLDGYTF.

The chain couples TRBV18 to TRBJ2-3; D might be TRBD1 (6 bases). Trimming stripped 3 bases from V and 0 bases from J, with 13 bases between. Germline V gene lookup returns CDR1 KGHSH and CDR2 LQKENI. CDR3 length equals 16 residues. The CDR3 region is CASSPDSGTSTDTQYF. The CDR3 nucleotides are TGTGCCAGCTCACCGGACTCCGGGACAAGCACAGATACGCAGTATTTT.

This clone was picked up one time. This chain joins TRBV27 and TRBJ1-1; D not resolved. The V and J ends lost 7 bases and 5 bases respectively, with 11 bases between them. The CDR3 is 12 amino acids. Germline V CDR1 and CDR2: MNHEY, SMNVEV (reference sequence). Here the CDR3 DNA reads TGTGCCAGCATAGGCTGGAGAACTGAAGCTTTCTTT. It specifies CASIGWRTEAFF.

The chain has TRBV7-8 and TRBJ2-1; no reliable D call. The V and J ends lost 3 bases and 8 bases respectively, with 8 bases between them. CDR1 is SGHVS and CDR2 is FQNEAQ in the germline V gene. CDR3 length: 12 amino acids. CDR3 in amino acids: CASSLMGDEQFF. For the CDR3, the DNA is TGTGCCAGCAGCTTGATGGGCGATGAGCAGTTCTTC.

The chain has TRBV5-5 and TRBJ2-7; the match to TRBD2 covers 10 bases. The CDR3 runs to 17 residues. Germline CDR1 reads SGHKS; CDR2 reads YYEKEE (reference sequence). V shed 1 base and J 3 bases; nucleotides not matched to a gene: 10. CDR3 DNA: TGTGCCAGCAGCTTGAGGCTAGCGGGGGCCCGTGACTACGAGCAGTACTTC. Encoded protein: CASSLRLAGARDYEQYF.

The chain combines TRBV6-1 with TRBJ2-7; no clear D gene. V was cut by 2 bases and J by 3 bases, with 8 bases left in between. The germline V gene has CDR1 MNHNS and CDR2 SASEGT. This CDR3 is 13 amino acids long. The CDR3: CASSERNSYEQYF. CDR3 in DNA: TGTGCCAGCAGTGAACGGAACAGCTACGAGCAGTACTTC.

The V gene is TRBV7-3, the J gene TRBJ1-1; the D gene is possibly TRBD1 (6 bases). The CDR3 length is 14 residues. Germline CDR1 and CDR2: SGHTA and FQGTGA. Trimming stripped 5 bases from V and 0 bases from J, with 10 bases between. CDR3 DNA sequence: TGTGCCAGCAGCACGGACAGTATGAACACTGAAGCTTTCTTT. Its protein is CASSTDSMNTEAFF.

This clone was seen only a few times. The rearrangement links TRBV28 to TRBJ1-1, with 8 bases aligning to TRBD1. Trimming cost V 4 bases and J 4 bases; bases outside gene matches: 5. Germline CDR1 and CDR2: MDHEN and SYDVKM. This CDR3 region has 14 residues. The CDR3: CASSSTGEGTEAFF. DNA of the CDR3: TGTGCCAGCAGTTCGACAGGGGAAGGCACTGAAGCTTTCTTT.

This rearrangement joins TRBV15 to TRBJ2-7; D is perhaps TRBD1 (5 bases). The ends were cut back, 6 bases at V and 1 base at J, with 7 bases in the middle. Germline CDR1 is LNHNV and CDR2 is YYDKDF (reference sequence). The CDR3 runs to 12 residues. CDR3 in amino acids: CATRGVSYEQYF. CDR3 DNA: TGTGCCACCAGAGGGGTTTCCTACGAGCAGTACTTC.

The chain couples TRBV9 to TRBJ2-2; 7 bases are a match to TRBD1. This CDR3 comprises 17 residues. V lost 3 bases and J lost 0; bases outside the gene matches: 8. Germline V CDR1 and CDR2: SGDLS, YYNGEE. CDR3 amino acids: CASSAPQTGTNTGELFF. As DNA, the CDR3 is TGTGCCAGCAGCGCCCCTCAGACAGGGACGAACACCGGGGAGCTGTTTTTT.

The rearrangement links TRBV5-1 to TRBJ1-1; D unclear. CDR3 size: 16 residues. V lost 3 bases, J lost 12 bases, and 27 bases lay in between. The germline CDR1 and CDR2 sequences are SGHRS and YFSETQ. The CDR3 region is CASSSSNRGNPLTTFF. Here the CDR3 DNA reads TGCGCCAGCAGCTCTTCGAACCGAGGGAATCCGCTTACAACTTTCTTT.

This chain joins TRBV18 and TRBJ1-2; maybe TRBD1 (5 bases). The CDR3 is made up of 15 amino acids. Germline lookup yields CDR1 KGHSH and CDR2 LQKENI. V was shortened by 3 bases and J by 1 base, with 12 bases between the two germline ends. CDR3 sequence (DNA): TGTGCCAGCTCACCCGCGACAGAACTTAACTATGGCTACACCTTC. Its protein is CASSPATELNYGYTF.

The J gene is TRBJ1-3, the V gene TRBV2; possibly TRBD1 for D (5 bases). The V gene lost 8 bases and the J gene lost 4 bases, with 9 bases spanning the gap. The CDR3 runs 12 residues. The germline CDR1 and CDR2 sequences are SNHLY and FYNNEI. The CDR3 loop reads CASRTSGNTIYF. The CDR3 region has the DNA TGTGCCAGCCGGACATCCGGAAACACCATATATTTT.

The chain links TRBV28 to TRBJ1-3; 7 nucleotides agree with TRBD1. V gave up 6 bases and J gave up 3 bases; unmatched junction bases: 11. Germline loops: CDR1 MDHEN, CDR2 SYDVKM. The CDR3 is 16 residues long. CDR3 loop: CASRSTGYVGGNTIYF. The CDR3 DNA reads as TGTGCCAGCAGATCGACAGGGTACGTAGGTGGAAACACCATATATTTT.

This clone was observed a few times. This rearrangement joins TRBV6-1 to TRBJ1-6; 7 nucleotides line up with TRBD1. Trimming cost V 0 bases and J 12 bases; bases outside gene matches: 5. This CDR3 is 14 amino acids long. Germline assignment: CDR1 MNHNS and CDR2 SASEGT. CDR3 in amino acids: CASSEARQGLPLHF. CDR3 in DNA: TGTGCCAGCAGTGAAGCCAGACAGGGCCTACCCCTCCACTTT.

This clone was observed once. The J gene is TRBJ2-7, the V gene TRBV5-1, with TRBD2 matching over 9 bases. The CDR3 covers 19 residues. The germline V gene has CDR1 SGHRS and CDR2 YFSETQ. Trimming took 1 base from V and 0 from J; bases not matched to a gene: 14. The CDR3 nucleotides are TGCGCCAGCAGCTTGATGTTCGGGCTAGCGGGGATACCCTCCTACGAGCAGTACTTC. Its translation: CASSLMFGLAGIPSYEQYF. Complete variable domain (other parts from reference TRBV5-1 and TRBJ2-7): KAGVTQTPRYLIKTRGQQVTLSCSPISGHRSVSWYQQTPGQGLQFLFEYFSETQRNKGNFPGRFSGRQFSNSRSEMNVSTLELGDSALYLCASSLMFGLAGIPSYEQYFGPGTRLTVT.

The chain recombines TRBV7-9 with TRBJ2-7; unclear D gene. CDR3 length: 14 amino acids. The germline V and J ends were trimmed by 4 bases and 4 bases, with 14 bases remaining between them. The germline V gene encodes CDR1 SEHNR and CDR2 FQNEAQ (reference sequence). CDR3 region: CASSSTGPQYEQYF. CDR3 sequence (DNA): TGTGCCAGCAGCTCGACGGGTCCGCAATACGAGCAGTACTTC.

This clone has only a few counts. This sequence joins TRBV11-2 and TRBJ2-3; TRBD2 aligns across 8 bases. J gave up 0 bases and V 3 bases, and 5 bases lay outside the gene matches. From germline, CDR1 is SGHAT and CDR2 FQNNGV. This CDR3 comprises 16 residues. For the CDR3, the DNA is TGTGCCAGCAGCTTTGCACTAGCGGCTAGCACAGATACGCAGTATTTT. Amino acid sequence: CASSFALAASTDTQYF.

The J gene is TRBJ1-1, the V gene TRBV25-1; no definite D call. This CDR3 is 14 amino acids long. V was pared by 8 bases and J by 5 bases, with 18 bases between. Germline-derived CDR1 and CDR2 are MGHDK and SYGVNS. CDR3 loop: CASSRPPLGTEAFF. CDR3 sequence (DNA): TGTGCCAGCTCACGGCCCCCCCTAGGAACTGAAGCTTTCTTT.

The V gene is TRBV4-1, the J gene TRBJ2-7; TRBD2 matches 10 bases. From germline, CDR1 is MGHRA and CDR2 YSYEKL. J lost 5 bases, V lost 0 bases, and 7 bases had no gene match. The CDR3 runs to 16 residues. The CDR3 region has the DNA TGCGCCAGCAGCCAAGATTCACTAGCGGGGAACAACGAGCAGTACTTC. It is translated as CASSQDSLAGNNEQYF.

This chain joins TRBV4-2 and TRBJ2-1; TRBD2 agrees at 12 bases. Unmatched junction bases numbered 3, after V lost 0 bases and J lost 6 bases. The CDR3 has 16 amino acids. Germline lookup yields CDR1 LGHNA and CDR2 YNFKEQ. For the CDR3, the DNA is TGTGCCAGCAGCCAAGAGACTAGCGGGAGAACCAATGAGCAGTTCTTC. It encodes CASSQETSGRTNEQFF.

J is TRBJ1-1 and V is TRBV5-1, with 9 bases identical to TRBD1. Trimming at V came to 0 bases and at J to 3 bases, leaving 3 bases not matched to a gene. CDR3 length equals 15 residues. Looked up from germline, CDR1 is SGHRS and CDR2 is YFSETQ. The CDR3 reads CASSLATGGYTEAFF. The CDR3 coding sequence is TGCGCCAGCAGCTTGGCTACAGGGGGCTACACTGAAGCTTTCTTT.

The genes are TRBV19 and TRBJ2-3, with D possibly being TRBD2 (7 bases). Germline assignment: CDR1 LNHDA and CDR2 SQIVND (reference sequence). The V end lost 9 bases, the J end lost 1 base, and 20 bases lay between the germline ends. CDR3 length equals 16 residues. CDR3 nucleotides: TGTGCCAGCAGCGATCCGGGGGGCGCGGGCACAGATACGCAGTATTTT. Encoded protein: CASSDPGGAGTDTQYF.

The CDR3 is CASSRAGGPNEQFF. CDR3 sequence (DNA): TGTGCCAGTAGTAGGGCGGGAGGGCCTAATGAGCAGTTCTTC. The chain uses TRBV19 and TRBJ2-1; 9 bases are shared with TRBD2. The germline gives CDR1 LNHDA, CDR2 SQIVND (reference sequence). The CDR3 sequence is 14 residues long. Trimming cost V 4 bases and J 7 bases; bases outside gene matches: 5. Based on the CDR3 plus reference TRBV19 and TRBJ2-1, the full variable domain is DGGITQSPKYLFRKEGQNVTLSCEQNLNHDAMYWYRQDPGQGLRLIYYSQIVNDFQKGDIAEGYSVSREKKESFPLTVTSAQKNPTAFYLCASSRAGGPNEQFFGPGTRLTVL.

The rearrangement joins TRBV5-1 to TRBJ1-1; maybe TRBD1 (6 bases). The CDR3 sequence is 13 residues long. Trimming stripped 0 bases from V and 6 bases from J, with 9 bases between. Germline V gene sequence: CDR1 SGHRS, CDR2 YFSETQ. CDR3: CASSLAGVPEAFF. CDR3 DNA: TGCGCCAGCAGCTTGGCAGGGGTCCCTGAAGCTTTCTTT.

As DNA, the CDR3 is TGCGCCAGCAGCTATATTGTCGGGACACCCTATGGCTACACCTTC. Encoded protein: CASSYIVGTPYGYTF. This sequence joins TRBV5-1 and TRBJ1-2; maybe TRBD1 (6 bases). The CDR3 loop spans 15 amino acids. Trimming removed 3 bases from V and 4 bases from J, with 16 bases in between. In germline, CDR1 is SGHRS, CDR2 YFSETQ.

The CDR3 sequence is CASSGGQGGGYTF. CDR3 DNA: TGTGCCAGCAGCGGAGGACAGGGGGGTGGCTACACCTTC. The V gene is TRBV7-9, the J gene TRBJ1-2, with 10 bases fitting TRBD1. V was pared by 5 bases and J by 7 bases, with 4 bases of the junction left unmatched. This CDR3 spans 13 amino acids. The germline gives CDR1 SEHNR, CDR2 FQNEAQ (reference sequence).